This T cell receptor beta chain was obtained from a study of spatial heterogeneity in lung cancer. Time point in this sample: sample taken at primary tumor resection. The CDR3 consists of 14 residues. V lost 6 bases and J 4 bases, leaving 15 bases between the germline ends. The germline V gene encodes CDR1 MNHNS and CDR2 SASEGT. This clonotype showed up many times. TCRdb reanalysed the 5' RACE reads using MiXCR and keeps one entry per CDR3 protein. The sample yields some 38,000 distinct CDR3 sequences, approximately 3.1% seen once. The chain links TRBV6-1 to TRBJ1-2; perhaps TRBD1 as D (5 bases). The TCR was taken from a male donor with early-stage non-small cell lung cancer. Sequenced material: normal lung tissue next to the tumor, taken at surgery. CDR3: CASREPQVPYGYTF. CDR3 DNA sequence: TGTGCCAGCAGGGAACCACAGGTACCCTATGGCTACACCTTC.